There are a few counts of the clone carrying this T cell receptor beta chain. Its matching antigen is unknown. V trimming: 2 bases; J trimming: 1 base; junction bases outside the gene matches: 7. Germline CDR1 is MGHRA and CDR2 is YSYEKL. This CDR3 contains 16 residues. The sample belongs to a study of PD-1 blockade in classical Hodgkin lymphoma. Overall study results and limits: There remain no defined causes for the repertoire differences, which possibly reflect disease activity or prior therapy.

Each and every patient relapsed after autologous stem cell transplantation, and patients got differing brentuximab vedotin exposure. This table comes from immunoSEQ multiplex PCR, and its TCRdb copy is limited to in-frame clones, with some not included. The table includes 66,000 or so clones, about two thirds detected once. The starting material was peripheral blood mononuclear cells (PBMCs), obtained before the second cycle of nivolumab. This sequence was found in a human donor with classical Hodgkin lymphoma. The V and J genes are TRBV4-1 and TRBJ2-7, with 8 bases that match TRBD2. The CDR3 loop reads CASSQIPGGASYEQYF. As DNA, the CDR3 is TGCGCCAGCAGCCAAATCCCCGGGGGGGCTTCCTACGAGCAGTACTTC.